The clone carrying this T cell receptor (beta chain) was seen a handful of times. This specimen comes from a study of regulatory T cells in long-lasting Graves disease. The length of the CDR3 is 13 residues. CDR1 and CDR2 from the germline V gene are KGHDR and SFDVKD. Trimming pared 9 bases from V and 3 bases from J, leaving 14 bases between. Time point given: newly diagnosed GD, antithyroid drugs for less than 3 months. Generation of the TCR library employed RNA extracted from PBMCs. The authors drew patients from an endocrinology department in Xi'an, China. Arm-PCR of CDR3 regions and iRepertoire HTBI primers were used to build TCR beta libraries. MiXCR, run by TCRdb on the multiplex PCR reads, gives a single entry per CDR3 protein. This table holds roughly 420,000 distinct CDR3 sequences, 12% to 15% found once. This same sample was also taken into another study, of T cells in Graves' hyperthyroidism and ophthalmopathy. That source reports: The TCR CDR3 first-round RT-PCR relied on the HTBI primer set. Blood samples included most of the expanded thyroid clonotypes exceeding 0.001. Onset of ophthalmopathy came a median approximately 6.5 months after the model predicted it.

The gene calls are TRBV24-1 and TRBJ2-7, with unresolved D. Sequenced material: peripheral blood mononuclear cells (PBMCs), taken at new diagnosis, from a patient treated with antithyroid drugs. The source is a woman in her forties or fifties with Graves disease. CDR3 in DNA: TGTGCCACCTCTGGCCAGCCCAACTACGAGCAGTACTTC. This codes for CATSGQPNYEQYF.